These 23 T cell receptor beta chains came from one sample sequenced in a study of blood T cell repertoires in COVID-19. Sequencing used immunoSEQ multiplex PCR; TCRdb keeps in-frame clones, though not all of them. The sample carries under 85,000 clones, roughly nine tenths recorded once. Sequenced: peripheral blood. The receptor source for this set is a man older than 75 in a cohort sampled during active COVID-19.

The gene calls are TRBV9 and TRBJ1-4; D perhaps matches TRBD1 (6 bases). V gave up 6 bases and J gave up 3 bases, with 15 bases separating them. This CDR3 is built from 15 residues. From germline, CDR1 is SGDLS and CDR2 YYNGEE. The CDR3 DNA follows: TGTGCCAGCACCGCTTTCGGACAGCCTAATGAAAAACTGTTTTTT. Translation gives CASTAFGQPNEKLFF.

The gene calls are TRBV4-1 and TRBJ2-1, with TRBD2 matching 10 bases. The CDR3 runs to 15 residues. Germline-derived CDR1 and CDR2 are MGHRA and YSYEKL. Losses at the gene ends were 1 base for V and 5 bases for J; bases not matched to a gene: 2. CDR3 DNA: TGCGCCAGCAGCCAAGGTCTAGCGGGGGACAATGAGCAGTTCTTC. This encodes CASSQGLAGDNEQFF.

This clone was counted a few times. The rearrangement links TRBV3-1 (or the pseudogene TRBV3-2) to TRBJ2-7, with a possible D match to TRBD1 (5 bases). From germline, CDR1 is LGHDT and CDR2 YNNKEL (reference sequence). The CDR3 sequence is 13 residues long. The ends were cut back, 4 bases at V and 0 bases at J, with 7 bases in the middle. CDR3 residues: CASSRQSSYEQYF. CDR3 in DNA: TGTGCCAGCAGCCGACAGAGCTCCTACGAGCAGTACTTC.

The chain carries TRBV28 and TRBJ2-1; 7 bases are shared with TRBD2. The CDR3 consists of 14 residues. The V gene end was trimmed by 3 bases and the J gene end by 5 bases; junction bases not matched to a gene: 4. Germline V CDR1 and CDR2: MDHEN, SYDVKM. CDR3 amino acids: CASSFWGLHNEQFF. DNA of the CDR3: TGTGCCAGCAGTTTCTGGGGACTACACAATGAGCAGTTCTTC.

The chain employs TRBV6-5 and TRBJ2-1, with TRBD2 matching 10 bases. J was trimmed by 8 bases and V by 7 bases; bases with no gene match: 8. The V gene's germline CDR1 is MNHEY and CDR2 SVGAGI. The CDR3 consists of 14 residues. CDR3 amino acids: CASKSGGAPDEQFF. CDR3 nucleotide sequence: TGTGCCAGCAAAAGCGGGGGGGCCCCGGATGAGCAGTTCTTC.

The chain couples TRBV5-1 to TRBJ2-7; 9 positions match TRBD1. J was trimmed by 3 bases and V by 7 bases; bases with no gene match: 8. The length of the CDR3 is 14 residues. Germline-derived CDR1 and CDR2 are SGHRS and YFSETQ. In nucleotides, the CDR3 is TGCGCCAGCGGCTGGAGGACAGGGGACTACGAGCAGTACTTC. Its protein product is CASGWRTGDYEQYF.

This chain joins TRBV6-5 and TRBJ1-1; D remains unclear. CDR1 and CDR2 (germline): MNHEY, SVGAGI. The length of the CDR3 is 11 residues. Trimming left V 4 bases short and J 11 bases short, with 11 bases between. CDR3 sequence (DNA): TGTGCCAGCAGTTCAGGCAGAATCGCTTTCTTT. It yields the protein CASSSGRIAFF.

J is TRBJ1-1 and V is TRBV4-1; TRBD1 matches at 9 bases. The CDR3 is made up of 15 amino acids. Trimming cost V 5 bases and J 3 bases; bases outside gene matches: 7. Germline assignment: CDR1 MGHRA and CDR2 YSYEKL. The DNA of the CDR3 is TGCGCCAGCAGCTCCCCGGGACAGGGATACACTGAAGCTTTCTTT. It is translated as CASSSPGQGYTEAFF.

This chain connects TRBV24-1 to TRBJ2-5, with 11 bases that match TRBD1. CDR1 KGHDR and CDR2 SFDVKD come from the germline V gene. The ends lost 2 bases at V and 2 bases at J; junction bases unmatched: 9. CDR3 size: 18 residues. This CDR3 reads CATSDSIPGQGVQETQYF. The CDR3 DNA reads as TGTGCCACCAGTGATTCGATCCCGGGACAGGGGGTACAAGAGACCCAGTACTTC.

CDR3 DNA: TGTGCCAGCAGCTTGGATTGGGGGCGAGGCTACACCTTC. Protein: CASSLDWGRGYTF. The chain uses TRBV5-6 and TRBJ1-2, with D tentatively TRBD1 (6 bases). The germline V and J ends were trimmed by 0 bases and 8 bases, with 11 bases remaining between them. The germline gives CDR1 SGHDT, CDR2 YYEEEE. The CDR3 has 13 amino acids. Supplemented by reference TRBV5-6 and TRBJ1-2, the full variable domain reads DAGVTQSPTHLIKTRGQQVTLRCSPKSGHDTVSWYQQALGQGPQFIFQYYEEEERQRGNFPDRFSGHQFPNYSSELNVNALLLGDSALYLCASSLDWGRGYTFGSGTRLTVV.

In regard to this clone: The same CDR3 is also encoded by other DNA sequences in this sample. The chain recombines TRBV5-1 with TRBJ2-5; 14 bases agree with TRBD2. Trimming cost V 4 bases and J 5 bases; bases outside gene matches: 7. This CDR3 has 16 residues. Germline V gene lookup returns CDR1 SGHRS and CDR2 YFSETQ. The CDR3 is CASSPGLAGGQETQYF. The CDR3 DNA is TGCGCCAGCAGCCCAGGACTAGCGGGGGGACAGGAGACCCAGTACTTC.

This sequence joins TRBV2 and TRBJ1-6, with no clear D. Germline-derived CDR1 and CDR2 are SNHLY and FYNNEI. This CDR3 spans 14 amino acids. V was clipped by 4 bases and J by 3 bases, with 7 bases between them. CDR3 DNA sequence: TGTGCCAGCAGTGTTTCGGTCTATAATTCACCCCTCCACTTT. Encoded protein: CASSVSVYNSPLHF. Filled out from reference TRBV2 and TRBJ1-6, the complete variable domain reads EPEVTQTPSHQVTQMGQEVILRCVPISNHLYFYWYRQILGQKVEFLVSFYNNEISEKSEIFDDQFSVERPDGSNFTLKIRSTKLEDSAMYFCASSVSVYNSPLHFGNGTRLTVT.

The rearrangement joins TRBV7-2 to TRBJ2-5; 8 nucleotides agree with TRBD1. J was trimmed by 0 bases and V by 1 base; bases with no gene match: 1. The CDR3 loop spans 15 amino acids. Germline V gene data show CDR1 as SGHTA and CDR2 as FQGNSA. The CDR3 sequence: CASSLGDRNQETQYF. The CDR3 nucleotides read TGTGCCAGCAGCTTAGGGGACAGGAACCAAGAGACCCAGTACTTC.

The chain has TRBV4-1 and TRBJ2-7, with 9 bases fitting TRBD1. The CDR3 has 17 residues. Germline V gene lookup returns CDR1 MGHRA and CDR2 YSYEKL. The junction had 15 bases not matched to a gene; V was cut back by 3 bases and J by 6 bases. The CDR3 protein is CASSHSPSGQGQVEQYF. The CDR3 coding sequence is TGCGCCAGCAGCCATTCCCCGTCGGGACAGGGACAGGTCGAGCAGTACTTC.

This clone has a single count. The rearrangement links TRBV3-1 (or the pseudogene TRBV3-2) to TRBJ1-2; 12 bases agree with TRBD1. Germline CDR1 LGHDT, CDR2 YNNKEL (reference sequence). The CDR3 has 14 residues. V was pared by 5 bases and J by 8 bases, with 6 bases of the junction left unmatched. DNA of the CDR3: TGTGCCAGCAGCAAAAGGGACAGGGGGCAGGGCTACACCTTC. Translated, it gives CASSKRDRGQGYTF.

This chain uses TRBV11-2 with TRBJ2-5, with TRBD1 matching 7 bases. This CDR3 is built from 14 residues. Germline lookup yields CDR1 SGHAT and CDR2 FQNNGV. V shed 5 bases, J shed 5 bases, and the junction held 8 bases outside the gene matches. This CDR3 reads CASSPTGRYETQYF. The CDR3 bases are TGTGCCAGCAGCCCGACAGGGCGGTATGAGACCCAGTACTTC.

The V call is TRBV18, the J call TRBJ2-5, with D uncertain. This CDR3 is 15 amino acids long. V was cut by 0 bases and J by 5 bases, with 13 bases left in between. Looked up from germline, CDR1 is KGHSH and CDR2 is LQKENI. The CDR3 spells CASSPPFGFRETQYF. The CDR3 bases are TGTGCCAGCTCACCACCTTTCGGGTTCCGGGAGACCCAGTACTTC.

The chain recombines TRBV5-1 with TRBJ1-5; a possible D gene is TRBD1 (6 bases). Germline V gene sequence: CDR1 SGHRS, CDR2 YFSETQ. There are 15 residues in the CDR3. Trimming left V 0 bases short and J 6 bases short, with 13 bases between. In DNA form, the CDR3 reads TGCGCCAGCAGCTTGGATTCAGGGGTGACTCAGCCCCAGCATTTT. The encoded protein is CASSLDSGVTQPQHF.

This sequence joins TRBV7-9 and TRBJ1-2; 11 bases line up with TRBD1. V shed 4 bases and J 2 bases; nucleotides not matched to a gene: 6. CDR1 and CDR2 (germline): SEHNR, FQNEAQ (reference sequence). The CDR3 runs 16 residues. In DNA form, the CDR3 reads TGTGCCAGCAGCTCTTCCGGGACAGGGGGGAACTATGGCTACACCTTC. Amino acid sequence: CASSSSGTGGNYGYTF.

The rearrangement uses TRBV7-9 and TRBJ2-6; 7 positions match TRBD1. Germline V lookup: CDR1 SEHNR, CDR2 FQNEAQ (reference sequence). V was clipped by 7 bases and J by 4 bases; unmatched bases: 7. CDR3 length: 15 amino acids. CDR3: CASTAKGAGANVLTF. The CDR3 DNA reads TGTGCCAGCACCGCTAAGGGGGCCGGGGCCAACGTCCTGACTTTC.

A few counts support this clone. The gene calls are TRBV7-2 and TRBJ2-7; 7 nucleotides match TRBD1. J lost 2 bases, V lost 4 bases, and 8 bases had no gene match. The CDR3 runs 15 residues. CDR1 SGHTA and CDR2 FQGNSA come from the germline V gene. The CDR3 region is CASSYARDRAYEQYF. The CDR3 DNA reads TGTGCCAGCAGCTACGCCCGGGACAGAGCCTACGAGCAGTACTTC.

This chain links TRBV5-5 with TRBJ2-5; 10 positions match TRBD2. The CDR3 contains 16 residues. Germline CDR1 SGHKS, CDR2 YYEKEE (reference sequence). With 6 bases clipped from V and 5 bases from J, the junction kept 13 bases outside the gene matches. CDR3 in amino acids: CASTPWASGGTETQYF. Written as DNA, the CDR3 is TGTGCCAGCACCCCTTGGGCTAGCGGGGGTACGGAGACCCAGTACTTC.

CDR3 region: CASSDPRRGRTGANVLTF. In DNA, the CDR3 is TGTGCCAGCAGTGATCCTCGGCGGGGGAGAACTGGGGCCAACGTCCTGACTTTC. The chain couples TRBV25-1 to TRBJ2-6, with TRBD2 matching over 7 bases. Germline values: CDR1 MGHDK, CDR2 SYGVNS. This CDR3 region has 18 residues. V shed 3 bases, J shed 2 bases, and the junction held 10 bases outside the gene matches.